This record concerns one T cell receptor (beta chain) sequence. Its antigen is not identified. The sample is drawn from a study of OX40 agonist ivuxolimab in advanced cancers. Background on the study: Dose-escalation patients suffered from hepatocellular carcinoma, melanoma, renal cell or head and neck cancer. Antecedent anti-PD-1, anti-PD-L1 or anti-CTLA-4 therapy was permissible, with 30% to 50% having received some. Study outcomes and limitations: Compared with others, partial responders at 0.1-3.0 mg/kg displayed clonal expansion among the lowest.

Only in-frame clones appear in the TCRdb table, and some are missing; sequencing was by immunoSEQ multiplex PCR. Of about 30,000 clones detected, approximately 88% appear once; the ten largest clones hold more than 20%. Germline V CDR1 and CDR2: SGHTA, FQGTGA. The V and J ends lost 5 bases and 6 bases, in that order; junction bases with no gene match: 3. The CDR3 loop spans 14 amino acids. The source material was CD4+ or CD8+ T cells sorted from blood, sampled in a trial of the OX40 agonist ivuxolimab. The chain recombines TRBV7-3 with TRBJ2-3; TRBD2 matches 12 bases. This TCR came from an adult with an advanced solid tumor such as melanoma, head and neck, liver or kidney cancer. The CDR3 coding sequence is TGTGCCAGCAGCACTCTAGCGGGAGGGGATACGCAGTATTTT. The encoded protein is CASSTLAGGDTQYF.